This TCR beta chain was captured by sequencing in a study of Graves' ophthalmopathy and Graves' hyperthyroidism. As diagnostic evidence, clinical symptoms, serum thyroxine, TRAb, thyroid ultrasound and orbital computed tomography were relied upon. The PBMCs originated from less than 13 ml of fresh peripheral blood. TCR beta CDR3 amplification used RNA transcripts. RT-PCR in the first round used HTBI primers; a second-round multiplex PCR followed. One entry per CDR3 protein results from TCRdb running MiXCR on the multiplex PCR reads. The sample consists of roughly 610,000 distinct CDR3 sequences, about 24% of them appearing once. Details on this clonotype: Its target is unknown.

Points from the study as a whole: Blood also carried most expanded thyroid clonotypes exceeding 0.001 frequency.

The CDR3 totals 16 residues. Per germline, CDR1 MGHDK and CDR2 SYGVNS. Between the trimmed V and J ends, which lost 1 base and 3 bases, there was a span of 16 bases. The sequenced sample consisted of peripheral blood. The J gene is TRBJ2-7, the V gene TRBV25-1; no clear D. This receptor was taken from a woman between 18 and 29 years old with stable Graves' hyperthyroidism. Some clones in this sample may be carry-over from other donors' samples. The CDR3 region has the DNA TGTGCCAGCAGTGAATGGTGTGCAGTTAGAGTCTACGAGCAGTACTTC. This translates into CASSEWCAVRVYEQYF.